The rows below give T cell receptor beta chains drawn from one sample of a study of blood T cell repertoires in COVID-19. Sequencing used immunoSEQ multiplex PCR; TCRdb keeps in-frame clones, though not all of them. Here the sample spans fewer than 150,000 clones, around 78% being singletons. The source material was peripheral blood. Receptor source: a human donor in a cohort sampled during active COVID-19. CDR3s include the opening cysteine and the closing phenylalanine or tryptophan. D genes are given only for firm matches. Some rows mark clone size as missing; the rest say once, few, many or name a class of expanded clone.

length: 14
size: .
V: TRBV9
J: TRBJ2-5
D: TRBD1
CDR3: CASSVTGGKETQYF
DNA: TGTGCCAGCAGCGTTACAGGGGGCAAAGAGACCCAGTACTTC

length: 14
size: .
V: TRBV19
J: TRBJ2-3
D: TRBD2
CDR3: CASNGGLGTDTQYF
DNA: TGTGCCAGTAACGGGGGACTAGGGACAGATACGCAGTATTTT

length: 15
size: .
V: TRBV19
J: TRBJ2-7
D: TRBD1
CDR3: CASSPGTGPSYEQYF
DNA: TGTGCCAGTAGTCCGGGGACAGGACCTTCCTACGAGCAGTACTTC

length: 16
size: .
V: TRBV6-5
J: TRBJ1-2
D: TRBD1
CDR3: CASSYLGTGGIFGYTF
DNA: TGTGCCAGCAGTTACCTAGGGACAGGGGGGATATTTGGCTACACCTTC

length: 15
size: .
V: TRBV6-6
J: TRBJ1-1
D: .
CDR3: CASSPGGPPYTEAFF
DNA: TGTGCCAGCAGTCCCGGGGGGCCCCCTTACACTGAAGCTTTCTTT

length: 14
size: .
V: TRBV24-1
J: TRBJ1-5
D: .
CDR3: CATSDPLGNQPQHF
DNA: TGTGCCACCAGTGACCCCTTAGGCAATCAGCCCCAGCATTTT

length: 15
size: .
V: TRBV6-5
J: TRBJ1-4
D: TRBD1
CDR3: CASSYGQGRNEKLFF
DNA: TGTGCCAGCAGTTATGGACAGGGACGTAATGAAAAACTGTTTTTT

length: 13
size: .
V: TRBV3-1/TRBV3-2
J: TRBJ1-1
D: TRBD1
CDR3: CASSPRDRAKAFF
DNA: TGTGCCAGCAGCCCTCGGGACAGGGCCAAAGCTTTCTTT

length: 17
size: .
V: TRBV7-8
J: TRBJ2-3
D: TRBD2
CDR3: CASSPGLAELSTDTQYF
DNA: TGTGCCAGCAGCCCAGGACTAGCGGAGCTCAGCACAGATACGCAGTATTTT

length: 16
size: .
V: TRBV5-1
J: TRBJ1-1
D: .
CDR3: CASSPVVGARTTEAFF
DNA: TGCGCCAGCAGCCCGGTTGTAGGAGCCAGGACTACTGAAGCTTTCTTT

length: 16
size: few
V: TRBV30
J: TRBJ2-3
D: TRBD2
CDR3: CAWSFPGGEGTDTQYF
DNA: TGTGCCTGGAGTTTCCCCGGGGGGGAAGGCACAGATACGCAGTATTTT

length: 15
size: .
V: TRBV5-1
J: TRBJ1-6
D: TRBD1
CDR3: CASSQQDRGNSPLHF
DNA: TGCGCCAGCAGCCAACAGGACAGGGGAAATTCACCCCTCCACTTT

length: 15
size: .
V: TRBV25-1
J: TRBJ2-1
D: .
CDR3: CASSGDREVMNEQFF
DNA: TGTGCCAGCAGTGGAGACAGGGAGGTGATGAATGAGCAGTTCTTC

length: 20
size: .
V: TRBV3-1/TRBV3-2
J: TRBJ1-4
D: TRBD1
CDR3: CASSPDPGQIDQRNNEKLFF
DNA: TGTGCCAGCAGCCCAGATCCGGGACAGATCGACCAGCGAAATAATGAAAAACTGTTTTTT

length: 15
size: .
V: TRBV6-6
J: TRBJ2-1
D: TRBD2
CDR3: CASIRGLAGDNEQFF
DNA: TGTGCCAGCATCCGGGGGTTAGCGGGGGACAATGAGCAGTTCTTC

length: 13
size: few
V: TRBV11-2
J: TRBJ1-1
D: .
CDR3: CASSPQSNTEAFF
DNA: TGTGCCAGCAGCCCCCAGTCGAACACTGAAGCTTTCTTT

length: 13
size: .
V: TRBV30
J: TRBJ1-2
D: .
CDR3: CAWNLGSGHGYTF
DNA: TGTGCCTGGAACCTAGGGTCAGGGCATGGCTACACCTTC

length: 14
size: few
V: TRBV5-6
J: TRBJ1-5
D: .
CDR3: CASSFPRSNQPQHF
DNA: TGTGCCAGCAGCTTTCCACGGAGCAATCAGCCCCAGCATTTT

length: 15
size: .
V: TRBV5-4
J: TRBJ2-5
D: TRBD2
CDR3: CASSFGGGPVETQYF
DNA: TGTGCCAGCAGCTTCGGGGGGGGGCCGGTGGAGACCCAGTACTTC

length: 15
size: .
V: TRBV5-5
J: TRBJ1-2
D: .
CDR3: CASSLYYSGNYGYTF
DNA: TGTGCCAGCAGCTTGTATTATTCAGGCAACTATGGCTACACCTTC

length: 14
size: .
V: TRBV2
J: TRBJ2-6
D: .
CDR3: CASSEFTRANVLTF
DNA: TGTGCCAGCAGTGAATTTACAAGGGCCAACGTCCTGACTTTC

length: 14
size: .
V: TRBV28
J: TRBJ1-2
D: .
CDR3: CASSLPGAVLGYTF
DNA: TGTGCCAGCAGTTTACCAGGGGCGGTTCTGGGCTACACCTTC

length: 16
size: .
V: TRBV7-2
J: TRBJ2-5
D: TRBD2
CDR3: CASSPGGLALQETQYF
DNA: TGTGCCAGCAGCCCGGGAGGACTAGCCCTCCAGGAGACCCAGTACTTC

length: 13
size: .
V: TRBV15
J: TRBJ2-7
D: TRBD1
CDR3: CATSPGQGYEQYF
DNA: TGTGCCACCTCCCCGGGACAGGGCTACGAGCAGTACTTC

length: 14
size: .
V: TRBV10-3
J: TRBJ2-1
D: .
CDR3: CATGTSSSYNEQFF
DNA: TGTGCCACCGGGACATCTAGCTCCTACAATGAGCAGTTCTTC

length: 15
size: .
V: TRBV2
J: TRBJ2-7
D: TRBD2
CDR3: CASRPKAGVSYEQYF
DNA: TGTGCCAGCAGGCCCAAAGCGGGGGTTTCCTACGAGCAGTACTTC

length: 14
size: .
V: TRBV5-6
J: TRBJ2-3
D: TRBD2
CDR3: CASSPGLAGGVQYF
DNA: TGTGCCAGCAGCCCCGGACTAGCGGGGGGCGTACAGTATTTT

length: 15
size: .
V: TRBV6-1
J: TRBJ2-5
D: TRBD1
CDR3: CASSDPGQGKETQYF
DNA: TGTGCCAGCAGTGACCCGGGACAGGGAAAAGAGACCCAGTACTTC

length: 13
size: .
V: TRBV3-1/TRBV3-2
J: TRBJ2-3
D: TRBD1
CDR3: CASSPRGMDTQYF
DNA: TGTGCCAGCAGCCCCAGGGGGATGGATACGCAGTATTTT

length: 14
size: .
V: TRBV20-1
J: TRBJ1-4
D: TRBD1
CDR3: CSASEGRGNEKLFF
DNA: TGCAGTGCTAGTGAGGGCAGGGGGAATGAAAAACTGTTTTTT

length: 15
size: few
V: TRBV27
J: TRBJ2-7
D: TRBD1
CDR3: CASSPRQGIYHEQYF
DNA: TGTGCCAGCAGTCCTCGACAGGGGATCTACCACGAGCAGTACTTC

length: 14
size: .
V: TRBV29-1
J: TRBJ1-2
D: .
CDR3: CSVEDSDRNYGYTF
DNA: TGCAGCGTTGAAGACTCGGACAGAAACTATGGCTACACCTTC

length: 18
size: .
V: TRBV4-1
J: TRBJ2-6
D: TRBD1
CDR3: CASSQTGTGTSGANVLTF
DNA: TGCGCCAGCAGCCAAACCGGGACAGGGACCTCTGGGGCCAACGTCCTGACTTTC

length: 14
size: .
V: TRBV7-9
J: TRBJ2-5
D: .
CDR3: CASSLEQGSETQYF
DNA: TGTGCCAGCAGCCTTGAACAGGGATCGGAGACCCAGTACTTC

length: 15
size: .
V: TRBV5-1
J: TRBJ2-3
D: TRBD1
CDR3: CASSDRGAGADTQYF
DNA: TGCGCCAGCAGCGACAGGGGGGCTGGCGCAGATACGCAGTATTTT

length: 15
size: once
V: TRBV6-1
J: TRBJ1-5
D: .
CDR3: CASSDRDEGNQPQHF
DNA: TGTGCCAGCAGTGACAGGGATGAGGGCAATCAGCCCCAGCATTTT

length: 13
size: .
V: TRBV5-1
J: TRBJ1-1
D: TRBD1
CDR3: CASGQGMNTEAFF
DNA: TGCGCCAGTGGACAGGGGATGAACACTGAAGCTTTCTTT

length: 14
size: .
V: TRBV5-1
J: TRBJ1-1
D: .
CDR3: CASSPRFSGTEAFF
DNA: TGCGCCAGCAGCCCTCGGTTTAGTGGCACTGAAGCTTTCTTT

length: 14
size: .
V: TRBV6-1
J: TRBJ1-5
D: .
CDR3: CASSEWAIDQPQHF
DNA: TGTGCCAGCAGTGAATGGGCCATAGACCAGCCCCAGCATTTT

length: 14
size: .
V: TRBV3-1/TRBV3-2
J: TRBJ1-1
D: .
CDR3: CASSPGHHNTEAFF
DNA: TGTGCCAGCAGCCCGGGACACCATAACACTGAAGCTTTCTTT

length: 15
size: .
V: TRBV15
J: TRBJ2-1
D: TRBD2
CDR3: CATSSGLAGYNEQFF
DNA: TGTGCCACCAGCTCGGGACTAGCGGGGTACAATGAGCAGTTCTTC

length: 15
size: .
V: TRBV5-1
J: TRBJ2-1
D: TRBD2
CDR3: CASSSGLAGGYEQFF
DNA: TGCGCCAGCAGCTCTGGACTAGCGGGGGGCTATGAGCAGTTCTTC

length: 15
size: once
V: TRBV7-2
J: TRBJ2-2
D: TRBD2
CDR3: CASSFGLVIAGELFF
DNA: TGTGCCAGCAGCTTCGGACTAGTTATAGCCGGGGAGCTGTTTTTT

length: 15
size: once
V: TRBV28
J: TRBJ2-5
D: TRBD2
CDR3: CASSSGGEGRKTQYF
DNA: TGTGCCAGCAGTTCCGGTGGGGAGGGGCGGAAGACCCAGTACTTC

length: 17
size: .
V: TRBV7-9
J: TRBJ2-5
D: TRBD1
CDR3: CASSSWGRTGRKETQYF
DNA: TGTGCCAGCAGCTCCTGGGGCCGGACAGGGAGGAAAGAGACCCAGTACTTC

length: 13
size: .
V: TRBV7-9
J: TRBJ2-7
D: .
CDR3: CASSLGAYDEQYF
DNA: TGTGCCAGCAGCTTAGGAGCGTACGACGAGCAGTACTTC

length: 16
size: .
V: TRBV15
J: TRBJ1-6
D: .
CDR3: CATSRRGSANNSPLHF
DNA: TGTGCCACCAGCAGGAGGGGGTCGGCCAATAATTCACCCCTCCACTTT

length: 15
size: .
V: TRBV6-5
J: TRBJ2-6
D: .
CDR3: CASRPEGGGANVLTF
DNA: TGTGCCAGCAGGCCAGAGGGCGGTGGGGCCAACGTCCTGACTTTC

length: 14
size: once
V: TRBV10-3
J: TRBJ2-3
D: .
CDR3: CAISVQGHTDTQYF
DNA: TGTGCCATCAGTGTTCAGGGCCACACAGATACGCAGTATTTT

length: 15
size: few
V: TRBV5-5
J: TRBJ1-3
D: .
CDR3: CASSPQQRTGNTIYF
DNA: TGTGCCAGCAGCCCACAACAGAGAACTGGAAACACCATATATTTT

length: 13
size: .
V: TRBV3-1/TRBV3-2
J: TRBJ1-2
D: .
CDR3: CASSPDTLYGYTF
DNA: TGTGCCAGCAGCCCGGACACCCTCTATGGCTACACCTTC

length: 14
size: few
V: TRBV11-3
J: TRBJ2-2
D: .
CDR3: CASSLRGNTGELFF
DNA: TGTGCCAGCAGCCTCAGGGGGAACACCGGGGAGCTGTTTTTT

length: 12
size: .
V: TRBV30
J: TRBJ2-3
D: TRBD1
CDR3: CALQGLADTQYF
DNA: TGTGCCTTACAGGGGCTCGCAGATACGCAGTATTTT

length: 16
size: .
V: TRBV5-6
J: TRBJ2-6
D: .
CDR3: CASSLRRFSGANVLTF
DNA: TGTGCCAGCAGCTTGAGGCGGTTCTCCGGGGCCAACGTCCTGACTTTC

length: 14
size: .
V: TRBV12-2
J: TRBJ2-7
D: .
CDR3: CASRFQDRINEQYF
DNA: TGTGCAAGTCGCTTTCAGGACAGGATCAACGAGCAGTACTTC

length: 16
size: .
V: TRBV4-2
J: TRBJ2-1
D: TRBD2
CDR3: CASSVQAGGQYNEQFF
DNA: TGTGCCAGCAGCGTCCAAGCGGGGGGGCAATACAATGAGCAGTTCTTC

length: 13
size: few
V: TRBV19
J: TRBJ1-5
D: .
CDR3: CASSIGRNQPQHF
DNA: TGTGCCAGTAGTATAGGGCGGAATCAGCCCCAGCATTTT

length: 14
size: few
V: TRBV27
J: TRBJ2-5
D: TRBD2
CDR3: CASSLAGYQETQYF
DNA: TGTGCCAGCAGCCTAGCGGGTTACCAAGAGACCCAGTACTTC